Here is one T cell receptor (beta chain) with its context. Its antigen is not known. The sample belongs to a study of PD-1 blockade in classical Hodgkin lymphoma. Findings of the study overall: Reports described newly diagnosed patients as having lower baseline TCR diversity than healthy donors. What drove the repertoire differences, possibly disease activity or prior therapy, has not been defined.

The time point: newly diagnosed, previously untreated cHL patient sample. Newly diagnosed, untreated classical Hodgkin lymphoma PBMCs provided comparison. CDR1 is SGHRS and CDR2 is YFSETQ in the germline V gene. The V gene lost 10 bases and the J gene lost 5 bases, with 15 bases spanning the gap. The CDR3 spans 13 residues. Sequencing used immunoSEQ multiplex PCR; TCRdb keeps in-frame clones, though not all of them. The table lists 15,000 or so clones, around four fifths of them singletons. The sample was peripheral blood mononuclear cells (PBMCs). The clonotype originates from a human donor with classical Hodgkin lymphoma. The V call is TRBV5-1, the J call TRBJ1-4; tentative D call: TRBD1 (6 bases). The CDR3 sequence: CAFRDKVNEKLFF. CDR3 in DNA: TGCGCCTTCCGGGACAAGGTCAATGAAAAACTGTTTTTT.